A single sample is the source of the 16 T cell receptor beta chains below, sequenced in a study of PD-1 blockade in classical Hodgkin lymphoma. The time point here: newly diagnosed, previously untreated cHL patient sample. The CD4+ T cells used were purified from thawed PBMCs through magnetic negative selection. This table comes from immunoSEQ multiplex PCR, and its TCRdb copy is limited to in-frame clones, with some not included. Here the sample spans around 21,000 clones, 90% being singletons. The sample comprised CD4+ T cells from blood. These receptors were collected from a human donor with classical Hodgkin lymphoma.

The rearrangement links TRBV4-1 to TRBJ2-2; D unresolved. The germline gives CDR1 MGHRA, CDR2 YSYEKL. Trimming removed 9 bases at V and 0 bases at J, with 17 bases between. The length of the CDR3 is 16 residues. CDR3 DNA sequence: TGCGCCAGAGGTGTAGCCGGGCCAACGAACACCGGGGAGCTGTTTTTT. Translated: CARGVAGPTNTGELFF.

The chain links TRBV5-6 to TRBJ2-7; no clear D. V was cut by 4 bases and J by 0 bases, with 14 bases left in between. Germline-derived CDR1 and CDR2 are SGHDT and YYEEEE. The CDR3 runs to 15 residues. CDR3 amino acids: CASSPRLLLSYEQYF. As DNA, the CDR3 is TGTGCCAGCAGCCCCAGGTTACTCCTCTCCTACGAGCAGTACTTC.

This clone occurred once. CDR3 DNA: TGTGCCAGCAGCTTGGTGGCAGGGAAAGGCGAGCAGTACTTC. Protein: CASSLVAGKGEQYF. The chain combines TRBV5-8 with TRBJ2-7, with a tentative D call TRBD1 (5 bases). The CDR3 contains 14 residues. CDR1 SGHTS and CDR2 YDEGEE come from the germline V gene. The V gene lost 0 bases and the J gene lost 6 bases, with 13 bases spanning the gap.

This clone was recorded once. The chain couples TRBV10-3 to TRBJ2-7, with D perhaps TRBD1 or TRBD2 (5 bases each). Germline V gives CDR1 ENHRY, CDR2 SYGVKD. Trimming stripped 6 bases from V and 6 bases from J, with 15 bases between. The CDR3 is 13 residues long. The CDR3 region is CAISWDRSAEQYF. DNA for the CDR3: TGTGCCATCAGCTGGGACCGCTCGGCCGAGCAGTACTTC.

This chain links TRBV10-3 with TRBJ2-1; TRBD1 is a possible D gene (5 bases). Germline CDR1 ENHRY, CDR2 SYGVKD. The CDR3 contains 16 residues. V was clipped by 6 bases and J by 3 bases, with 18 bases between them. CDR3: CAIRGVGHQVYNEQFF. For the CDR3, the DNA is TGTGCCATCAGAGGGGTTGGGCACCAGGTCTACAATGAGCAGTTCTTC.

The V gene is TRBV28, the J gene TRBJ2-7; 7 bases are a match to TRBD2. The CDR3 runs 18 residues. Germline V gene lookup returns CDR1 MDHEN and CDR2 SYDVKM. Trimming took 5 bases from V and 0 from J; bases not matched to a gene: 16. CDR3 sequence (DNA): TGTGCCAGCAGTGTGGCGCTGGGGAGGGGCGACGACTCCTACGAGCAGTACTTC. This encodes CASSVALGRGDDSYEQYF. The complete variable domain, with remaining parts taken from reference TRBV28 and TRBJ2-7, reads DVKVTQSSRYLVKRTGEKVFLECVQDMDHENMFWYRQDPGLGLRLIYFSYDVKMKEKGDIPEGYSVSREKKERFSLILESASTNQTSMYLCASSVALGRGDDSYEQYFGPGTRLTVT.

In nucleotides, the CDR3 is TGCAGCGTTGGGGTGGGATCTGAAGCTTTCTTT. Its protein is CSVGVGSEAFF. V gene TRBV29-1 combines with J gene TRBJ1-1; D is unclear. V dropped 4 bases and J dropped 6 bases, with 9 bases sitting between them. CDR3 length: 11 amino acids. From germline, CDR1 is SQVTM and CDR2 ANQGSEA.

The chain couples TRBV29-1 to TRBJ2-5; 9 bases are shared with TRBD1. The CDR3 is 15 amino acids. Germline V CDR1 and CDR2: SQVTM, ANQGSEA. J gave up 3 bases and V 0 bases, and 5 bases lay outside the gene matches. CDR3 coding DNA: TGCAGCGTTGAAGACACAGGGGGCAGGGAAGAGACCCAGTACTTC. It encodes CSVEDTGGREETQYF.

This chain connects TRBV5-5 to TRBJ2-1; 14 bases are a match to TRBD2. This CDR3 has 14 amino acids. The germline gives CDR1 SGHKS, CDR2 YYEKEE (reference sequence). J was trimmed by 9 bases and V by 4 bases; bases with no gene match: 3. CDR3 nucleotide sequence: TGTGCCAGCAGCCGACTAGCGGGAGGGGGTGAGCAGTTCTTC. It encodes CASSRLAGGGEQFF.

The CDR3 sequence: CATSRGKGPGNNEQFF. The CDR3 nucleotides read TGTGCCACCAGCAGGGGTAAAGGCCCTGGAAACAATGAGCAGTTCTTC. The chain carries TRBV15 and TRBJ2-1; D is undetermined. This CDR3 contains 16 residues. Germline V CDR1 and CDR2: LNHNV, YYDKDF (reference sequence). The ends were cut back, 3 bases at V and 5 bases at J, with 17 bases in the middle.

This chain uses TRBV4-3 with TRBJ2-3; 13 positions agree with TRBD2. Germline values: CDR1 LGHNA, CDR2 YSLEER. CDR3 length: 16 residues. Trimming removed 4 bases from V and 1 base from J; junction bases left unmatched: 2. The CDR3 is CASSLGLAGGTDTQYF. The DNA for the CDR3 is TGCGCCAGCAGCCTCGGACTAGCGGGGGGCACAGATACGCAGTATTTT.

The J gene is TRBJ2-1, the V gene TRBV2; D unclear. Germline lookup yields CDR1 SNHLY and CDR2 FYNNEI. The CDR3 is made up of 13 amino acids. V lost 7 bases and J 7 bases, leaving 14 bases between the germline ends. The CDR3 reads CASNLLPPNEQFF. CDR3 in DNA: TGTGCCAGCAATTTACTTCCCCCTAATGAGCAGTTCTTC. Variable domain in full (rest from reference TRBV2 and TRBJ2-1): EPEVTQTPSHQVTQMGQEVILRCVPISNHLYFYWYRQILGQKVEFLVSFYNNEISEKSEIFDDQFSVERPDGSNFTLKIRSTKLEDSAMYFCASNLLPPNEQFFGPGTRLTVL.

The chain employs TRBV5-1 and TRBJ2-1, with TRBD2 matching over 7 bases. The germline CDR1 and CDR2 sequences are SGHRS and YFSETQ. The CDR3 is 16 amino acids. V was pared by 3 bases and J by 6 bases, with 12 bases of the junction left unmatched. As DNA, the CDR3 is TGCGCCAGCAGCTACTACGGGAGGAGTCTTGGCAATGAGCAGTTCTTC. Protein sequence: CASSYYGRSLGNEQFF.

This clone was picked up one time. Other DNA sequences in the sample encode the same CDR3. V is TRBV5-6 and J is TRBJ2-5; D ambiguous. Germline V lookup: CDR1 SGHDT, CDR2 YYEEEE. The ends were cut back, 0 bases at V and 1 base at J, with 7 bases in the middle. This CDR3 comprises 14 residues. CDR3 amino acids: CASSLVQTQETQYF. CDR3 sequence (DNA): TGTGCCAGCAGCTTGGTTCAGACCCAAGAGACCCAGTACTTC.

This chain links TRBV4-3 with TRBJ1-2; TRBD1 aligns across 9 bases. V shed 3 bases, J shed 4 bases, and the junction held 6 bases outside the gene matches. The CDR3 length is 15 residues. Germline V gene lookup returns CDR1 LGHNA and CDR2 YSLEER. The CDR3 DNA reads TGCGCCAGCAGCCAGGGAAGGGGACAGGGCTATGGCTACACCTTC. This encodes CASSQGRGQGYGYTF.

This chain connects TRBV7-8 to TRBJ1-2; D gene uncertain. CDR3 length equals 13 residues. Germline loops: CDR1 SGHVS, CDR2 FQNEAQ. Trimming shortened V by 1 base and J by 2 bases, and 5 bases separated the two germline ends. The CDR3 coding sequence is TGTGCCAGCAGCTTAGAAGGGAACTATGGCTACACCTTC. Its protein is CASSLEGNYGYTF.